This record looks at one TCR beta chain sequence and its context. As processed by the authors: Estimation of nucleated cell counts was performed using reference gene primer amplification. Sequenced by immunoSEQ multiplex PCR; TCRdb stores in-frame clones only, minus some. The V and J calls and clone size were taken over from that table, and D and trimming were inferred from the DNA. The repertoire holds some 340,000 clones, with about 85% as singletons. These data come from a study of blood T cell repertoires in COVID-19. At the level of the study: Acute and convalescent COVID-19 specimens originated in the United States, Italy and Spain. In each case, the material was cDNA or gDNA derived from T cells, B-cell-depleted T cells, or PBMCs.

The sample comprised peripheral blood. This TCR was sampled from a woman aged 18-29 years with acute or convalescent COVID-19.

The CDR3 DNA sequence: TGTGCCAGCAGTTTAGATACAGGGAGAGCAATTTCACCCCTCCACTTT. This gives the protein CASSLDTGRAISPLHF. The genes are TRBV28 and TRBJ1-6; a possible D gene is TRBD1 (6 bases). V gave up 2 bases and J gave up 9 bases, with 17 bases separating them. The CDR3 contains 16 residues. The V gene's germline CDR1 is MDHEN and CDR2 SYDVKM.